This entry describes one TCR beta chain. Its antigen is still unknown. The data were obtained in a study of CD8 T cells in ankylosing spondylitis. By quantitative 5'-RACE with molecular barcodes, the TCR beta libraries were made. TCRdb passed the 5' RACE reads through MiXCR, listing each CDR3 protein once. The sample yields just over 300,000 distinct CDR3 sequences, around 20% seen once. Germline assignment: CDR1 LNHNV and CDR2 YYDKDF (reference sequence). The CDR3 is 15 residues long. Trimming left V 0 bases short and J 1 base short, with 6 bases between. Study results and caveats: Matched ankylosing spondylitis synovial fluid reportedly contained a significantly enriched population of disease-linked clones. Disease-associated clonotypes exhibited CD8+ identity and were relatively infrequent in peripheral blood.

The rearrangement links TRBV15 to TRBJ2-2; D not resolved. Sample: blood, either unsorted or a sorted T cell fraction (not recorded which). This clonotype originated in a female donor with ankylosing spondylitis or in good health (not recorded which). The CDR3 is CATSRDNGNTGELFF. In DNA form, the CDR3 reads TGTGCCACCAGCAGAGATAACGGGAACACCGGGGAGCTGTTTTTT. Complete variable domain (other parts from reference TRBV15 and TRBJ2-2): DAMVIQNPRYQVTQFGKPVTLSCSQTLNHNVMYWYQQKSSQAPKLLFHYYDKDFNNEADTPDNFQSRRPNTSFCFLDIRSPGLGDTAMYLCATSRDNGNTGELFFGEGSRLTVL.